Presented here are 29 T cell receptor beta chains from one specimen sequenced in a study of shared clonotypes between healthy human individuals. Cells designated naive CD8 were CD45RO-negative and were positively selected for CCR7, with terminally differentiated effector memory CD45RA+ cells excluded. Sequenced by immunoSEQ multiplex PCR; TCRdb stores in-frame clones only, minus some. Of about 2.2 million clones listed, 85% to 95% were seen once; the top ten hold under 2%. The source material was naive CD8+ T cells from PBMCs. All receptors come from a man aged 18-30 years in good health. Some clones in this sample may be carry-over from other donors' samples.

The CDR3 loop reads CASSEAFRSTDTQYF. CDR3 nucleotides: TGTGCCAGCAGTGAAGCGTTTCGAAGCACAGATACGCAGTATTTT. The chain combines TRBV2 with TRBJ2-3; D ambiguous. This CDR3 region has 15 residues. V lost 0 bases and J lost 0, with 7 bases in between. In germline, CDR1 is SNHLY, CDR2 FYNNEI.

V is TRBV27 and J is TRBJ2-1; 8 bases line up with TRBD1. The V segment lost 5 bases and the J segment 6 bases; nucleotides outside the gene matches: 9. Germline lookup yields CDR1 MNHEY and CDR2 SMNVEV (reference sequence). The CDR3 length is 15 residues. CDR3 sequence: CASSLDRGSSNEQFF. The CDR3 nucleotides read TGTGCCAGCAGTCTAGACAGGGGCTCGAGCAATGAGCAGTTCTTC.

V usage is TRBV4-1 and J usage is TRBJ2-3; D possibly corresponds to TRBD1 (6 bases). The CDR3 covers 15 residues. Trimming stripped 0 bases from V and 5 bases from J, with 12 bases between. The germline V gene encodes CDR1 MGHRA and CDR2 YSYEKL. DNA for the CDR3: TGCGCCAGCAGCCAAGAAGACAGGACGGGAGATACGCAGTATTTT. Translating gives CASSQEDRTGDTQYF.

This clone is a singleton in its sample. The chain is built from TRBV7-9 and TRBJ2-2; 7 bases agree with TRBD2. The CDR3 covers 16 residues. Germline V gene sequence: CDR1 SEHNR, CDR2 FQNEAQ (reference sequence). Trimming at V came to 4 bases and at J to 6 bases, leaving 11 bases not matched to a gene. CDR3 DNA: TGTGCCAGCAGCTATGGGGGAGGGCCGTTGCCCGGGGAGCTGTTTTTT. Translation: CASSYGGGPLPGELFF.

The chain has TRBV27 and TRBJ2-3, with 7 nucleotides matching TRBD1. With 6 bases clipped from V and 2 bases from J, the junction kept 14 bases outside the gene matches. The CDR3 sequence is 17 residues long. The V gene's germline CDR1 is MNHEY and CDR2 SMNVEV (reference sequence). The CDR3 coding sequence is TGTGCCAGCAGCCCCAACCGAATCAGGGGGATCACAGATACGCAGTATTTT. Its protein is CASSPNRIRGITDTQYF.

This sequence joins TRBV7-9 and TRBJ2-1; 12 bases fit TRBD2. Germline trimming cut 6 bases from V and 4 bases from J; bases unmatched to any gene: 13. The CDR3 extends over 18 amino acids. Germline CDR1 reads SEHNR; CDR2 reads FQNEAQ (reference sequence). The CDR3, as DNA: TGTGCCAGCAGTCCGGGCCCTAGCGGGAGGGAGGCTTACAATGAGCAGTTCTTC. Translation gives CASSPGPSGREAYNEQFF.

The chain is built from TRBV4-3 and TRBJ2-7; 12 nucleotides match TRBD2. CDR1 and CDR2 from the germline V gene are LGHNA and YSLEER. The CDR3 loop spans 15 amino acids. V was clipped by 4 bases and J by 4 bases; unmatched bases: 5. Here the CDR3 DNA reads TGCGCCAGCAGCCTAGGACTAGCGGGATTATACGAGCAGTACTTC. Encoded protein: CASSLGLAGLYEQYF.

On this clone: Other DNA sequences of this sample code for an identical CDR3. The rearrangement links TRBV19 to TRBJ1-1; unclear D gene. The CDR3 has 14 amino acids. Germline CDR1 is LNHDA and CDR2 is SQIVND (reference sequence). V lost 3 bases and J 0 bases, leaving 8 bases between the germline ends. This CDR3 is CASSMGGVNTEAFF. CDR3 coding DNA: TGTGCCAGTAGTATGGGCGGGGTGAACACTGAAGCTTTCTTT. Combining the CDR3 with reference TRBV19 and TRBJ1-1 gives the whole variable domain DGGITQSPKYLFRKEGQNVTLSCEQNLNHDAMYWYRQDPGQGLRLIYYSQIVNDFQKGDIAEGYSVSREKKESFPLTVTSAQKNPTAFYLCASSMGGVNTEAFFGQGTRLTVV.

Comments on this clone: Additional DNA sequences in this sample encode the identical CDR3. V is TRBV27 and J is TRBJ1-1; D is uncertain. The CDR3 is 14 amino acids. Germline assignment: CDR1 MNHEY and CDR2 SMNVEV (reference sequence). Trimming left V 5 bases short and J 5 bases short, with 15 bases between. This CDR3 reads CASSPVGGRTEAFF. In DNA form, the CDR3 reads TGTGCCAGCAGTCCCGTAGGAGGGAGGACTGAAGCTTTCTTT.

The rearrangement links TRBV5-1 to TRBJ2-7; 9 nucleotides line up with TRBD1. Germline CDR1 SGHRS, CDR2 YFSETQ. The CDR3 totals 13 residues. Trimming took 4 bases from V and 4 from J; bases not matched to a gene: 3. The DNA for the CDR3 is TGCGCCAGCAGCGTGGACAGGGGTTACGAGCAGTACTTC. It yields the protein CASSVDRGYEQYF. Filled out from reference TRBV5-1 and TRBJ2-7, the complete variable domain reads KAGVTQTPRYLIKTRGQQVTLSCSPISGHRSVSWYQQTPGQGLQFLFEYFSETQRNKGNFPGRFSGRQFSNSRSEMNVSTLELGDSALYLCASSVDRGYEQYFGPGTRLTVT.

This clone was observed a single time. This chain joins TRBV5-5 and TRBJ2-5, with TRBD1 matching 7 bases. Germline values: CDR1 SGHKS, CDR2 YYEKEE (reference sequence). The CDR3 has 15 residues. Trimming took 1 base from V and 5 from J; bases not matched to a gene: 8. The chain's CDR3 is CASSLYIGGGETQYF. The CDR3 region has the DNA TGTGCCAGCAGCTTGTATATAGGGGGCGGGGAGACCCAGTACTTC.

V is TRBV7-9 and J is TRBJ2-7; D unresolved. The V gene lost 4 bases and the J gene lost 2 bases, with 9 bases spanning the gap. This CDR3 has 13 residues. Germline CDR1 and CDR2: SEHNR and FQNEAQ (reference sequence). CDR3 nucleotide sequence: TGTGCCAGCAGCTGGACGGAAACCTACGAGCAGTACTTC. This sequence encodes CASSWTETYEQYF. Complete variable domain (other parts from reference TRBV7-9 and TRBJ2-7): DTGVSQNPRHKITKRGQNVTFRCDPISEHNRLYWYRQTLGQGPEFLTYFQNEAQLEKSRLLSDRFSAERPKGSFSTLEIQRTEQGDSAMYLCASSWTETYEQYFGPGTRLTVT.

The genes are TRBV7-9 and TRBJ2-7; tentatively, D is TRBD2 (6 bases). The germline gives CDR1 SEHNR, CDR2 FQNEAQ (reference sequence). The CDR3 loop spans 15 amino acids. V was trimmed by 1 base and J by 2 bases, leaving 12 bases between them. The CDR3 protein is CASSLDGGTAYEQYF. The CDR3, as DNA: TGTGCCAGCAGCTTAGATGGCGGGACGGCCTACGAGCAGTACTTC. Complete variable domain (other parts from reference TRBV7-9 and TRBJ2-7): DTGVSQNPRHKITKRGQNVTFRCDPISEHNRLYWYRQTLGQGPEFLTYFQNEAQLEKSRLLSDRFSAERPKGSFSTLEIQRTEQGDSAMYLCASSLDGGTAYEQYFGPGTRLTVT.

V gene TRBV4-1 combines with J gene TRBJ2-1, with D possibly TRBD1 on 6 matching bases. V lost 1 base to trimming and J lost 5 bases, with 15 bases between them. Germline loops: CDR1 MGHRA, CDR2 YSYEKL. The CDR3 spans 16 residues. The CDR3 DNA reads as TGCGCCAGCAGCCAAGCGCCCGGGACACTTAACAATGAGCAGTTCTTC. Its protein product is CASSQAPGTLNNEQFF.

This chain connects TRBV4-3 to TRBJ2-7; D is unclear. The ends were cut back, 0 bases at V and 0 bases at J, with 9 bases in the middle. The CDR3 consists of 15 residues. Germline values: CDR1 LGHNA, CDR2 YSLEER. The CDR3 DNA is TGCGCCAGCAGCCAAGACCAACAGAGCTCCTACGAGCAGTACTTC. It translates to CASSQDQQSSYEQYF.

This clone was seen more than once but under ten times. The chain links TRBV11-2 to TRBJ2-7, with D tentatively TRBD2 (5 bases). V lost 0 bases to trimming and J lost 0 bases, with 9 bases between them. The CDR3 has 15 residues. The germline CDR1 and CDR2 sequences are SGHAT and FQNNGV. This chain's CDR3 is CASSLEMRVSYEQYF. The CDR3 bases are TGTGCCAGCAGCTTAGAGATGAGGGTCTCCTACGAGCAGTACTTC.

The V call is TRBV21-1, the J call TRBJ2-7. TRBV21-1 is classified as a pseudogene. This CDR3 has 11 residues. This CDR3 is CASGGHYEQYF. CDR3 DNA: TGTGCCAGCGGGGGGCATTACGAGCAGTACTTC.

The CDR3: CASTVGSGLDTEAFF. The DNA of the CDR3 is TGTGCCAGTACCGTTGGGTCAGGGCTTGACACTGAAGCTTTCTTT. The V and J genes are TRBV7-9 and TRBJ1-1, with TRBD1 as a possible D gene (5 bases). V was trimmed by 9 bases and J by 3 bases, leaving 20 bases between them. Germline values: CDR1 SEHNR, CDR2 FQNEAQ (reference sequence). The CDR3 loop spans 15 amino acids.

The chain links TRBV7-8 to TRBJ1-2; no reliable D call. V lost 1 base and J 8 bases, leaving 8 bases between the germline ends. Germline-derived CDR1 and CDR2 are SGHVS and FQNEAQ. The CDR3 is 12 residues long. CDR3 in amino acids: CASSLDGSGYTF. CDR3 nucleotides: TGTGCCAGCAGCTTAGATGGGTCCGGCTACACCTTC.

This chain connects TRBV4-1 to TRBJ2-7; no firm D call. Trimming stripped 0 bases from V and 2 bases from J, with 14 bases between. This CDR3 is built from 16 residues. Germline V gene sequence: CDR1 MGHRA, CDR2 YSYEKL. The CDR3 region has the DNA TGCGCCAGCAGCCAAGATTTGGCGACCGGAACCTACGAGCAGTACTTC. This sequence encodes CASSQDLATGTYEQYF.

The chain employs TRBV11-3 and TRBJ2-1; D is undetermined. Germline CDR1 is SGHNT and CDR2 is YENEEA. V was shortened by 2 bases and J by 5 bases, with 10 bases between the two germline ends. This CDR3 contains 14 residues. CDR3 amino acids: CASSLNADNNEQFF. The CDR3 DNA is TGTGCCAGCAGCTTAAACGCCGATAACAATGAGCAGTTCTTC.

V gene TRBV5-1 combines with J gene TRBJ1-1; D unclear. This CDR3 has 13 residues. V gave up 5 bases and J gave up 5 bases, with 13 bases separating them. CDR1 is SGHRS and CDR2 is YFSETQ in the germline V gene. This CDR3 is CASRPTQGTEAFF. Written as DNA, the CDR3 is TGCGCCAGCAGACCTACTCAAGGAACTGAAGCTTTCTTT. Filled out from reference TRBV5-1 and TRBJ1-1, the complete variable domain reads KAGVTQTPRYLIKTRGQQVTLSCSPISGHRSVSWYQQTPGQGLQFLFEYFSETQRNKGNFPGRFSGRQFSNSRSEMNVSTLELGDSALYLCASRPTQGTEAFFGQGTRLTVV.

The chain employs TRBV7-9 and TRBJ2-5, with 13 positions matching TRBD2. The J call is in doubt because the DNA end fits TRBJ2-7 better. The CDR3 is 15 residues long. Germline-derived CDR1 and CDR2 are SEHNR and FQNEAQ (reference sequence). The CDR3 bases are TGTGCCAGCAGCTTAGGGACTAGCGGGAGATACGAGCAGTACTTC. The encoded protein is CASSLGTSGRYEQYF.

V and J are TRBV5-4 and TRBJ1-2, with D hard to call. CDR3 size: 15 residues. V lost 0 bases and J lost 8, with 17 bases in between. Germline V gene sequence: CDR1 SGHNT, CDR2 YYREEE (reference sequence). Written as DNA, the CDR3 is TGTGCCAGCAGCTTGGCCATGGACCCACCGGAGGGCTACACCTTC. Amino acid sequence: CASSLAMDPPEGYTF.

The gene calls are TRBV6-1 and TRBJ1-4; 7 nucleotides align to TRBD1. Germline values: CDR1 MNHNS, CDR2 SASEGT. The trim removed 3 bases at V and 8 bases at J, leaving 9 bases unmatched. CDR3 length: 15 residues. CDR3 coding DNA: TGTGCCAGCAGTGAGTACAGGGGATTGAAAGAAAAACTGTTTTTT. Its protein is CASSEYRGLKEKLFF.

The chain carries TRBV5-6 and TRBJ2-7; D remains unclear. There are 14 residues in the CDR3. V was trimmed by 1 base and J by 7 bases, leaving 15 bases between them. Per germline, CDR1 SGHDT and CDR2 YYEEEE. The CDR3 is CASSLNVGVAEQYF. CDR3 DNA sequence: TGTGCCAGCAGCTTGAACGTTGGGGTGGCGGAGCAGTACTTC.

V gene TRBV5-5 combines with J gene TRBJ2-7; TRBD2 matches at 9 bases. CDR1 is SGHKS and CDR2 is YYEKEE in the germline V gene (reference sequence). The CDR3 spans 16 residues. J gave up 4 bases and V 0 bases, and 8 bases lay outside the gene matches. The CDR3 region has the DNA TGTGCCAGCAGCTTGGGTACTGGGCGGGAGGGGTACGAGCAGTACTTC. This codes for CASSLGTGREGYEQYF.

This chain uses TRBV2 with TRBJ1-2; 11 bases match TRBD1. In germline, CDR1 is SNHLY, CDR2 FYNNEI. The CDR3 has 17 residues. After removal of 5 bases from V and 4 bases from J, the junction contained 12 bases not matched to a gene. Here the CDR3 reads CASSNRDRGWDGYGYTF. The CDR3, as DNA: TGTGCCAGCAGTAATCGGGACAGGGGGTGGGATGGCTATGGCTACACCTTC. The full variable domain, completed using reference TRBV2 and TRBJ1-2, is EPEVTQTPSHQVTQMGQEVILRCVPISNHLYFYWYRQILGQKVEFLVSFYNNEISEKSEIFDDQFSVERPDGSNFTLKIRSTKLEDSAMYFCASSNRDRGWDGYGYTFGSGTRLTVV.

The count of this clone is one. V and J are TRBV6-1 and TRBJ2-1; 11 bases are shared with TRBD2. Looked up from germline, CDR1 is MNHNS and CDR2 is SASEGT. V gave up 5 bases and J gave up 5 bases; unmatched junction bases: 5. CDR3 size: 15 residues. The CDR3 bases are TGTGCCAGCAGTCCGGGACTAGCGGCCCACAATGAGCAGTTCTTC. It translates to CASSPGLAAHNEQFF.